This entry lists 3 T cell receptor beta chains sequenced from one sample in a study of T cells in localized non-small cell lung cancer (dated by TCRdb to the early 2020s). The library was prepared using the immunoSEQ multiplex PCR assay. TCRdb limited this immuneACCESS table to in-frame rearrangements with V and J called. A share of clones is missing; checked studies link under half to unresolved V genes, and the rest is unexplained. The sample table contains fewer than 2,500 clones; only one count was recorded for roughly 24% of them. The ten largest make up about a sixth of the sample. The sequenced sample was lung tumor tissue, obtained before any cancer treatment. The receptor set was obtained from a woman aged 35-75 years with stage II lung adenocarcinoma.

This chain joins TRBV29-1 and TRBJ1-5; TRBD1 aligns across 8 bases. The CDR3 sequence is 13 residues long. Germline CDR1 SQVTM, CDR2 ANQGSEA. J gave up 6 bases and V 6 bases, and 7 bases lay outside the gene matches. In DNA form, the CDR3 reads TGCAGCGTCCGGACAGGGCAGGGTCAGCCCCAGCATTTT. Its translation is CSVRTGQGQPQHF.

By share, this clone ranks as large. The chain couples TRBV9 to TRBJ1-3, with D hard to call. V was shortened by 0 bases and J by 3 bases, with 13 bases between the two germline ends. The germline V gene has CDR1 SGDLS and CDR2 YYNGEE. CDR3 length: 16 amino acids. The DNA of the CDR3 is TGTGCCAGCAGCGTAGACGGAGGGCGCGGTGGAAACACCATATATTTT. This codes for CASSVDGGRGGNTIYF.

The genes are TRBV9 and TRBJ1-1; D gene unclear. The V end lost 0 bases, the J end lost 8 bases, and 11 bases lay between the germline ends. Germline V gives CDR1 SGDLS, CDR2 YYNGEE. This CDR3 is 13 amino acids long. Written as DNA, the CDR3 is TGTGCCAGCAGCGTAGGGTTCGGGTTCGAAGCTTTCTTT. It is translated as CASSVGFGFEAFF. The full variable domain, with the rest looked up from reference TRBV9 and TRBJ1-1, is DSGVTQTPKHLITATGQRVTLRCSPRSGDLSVYWYQQSLDQGLQFLIQYYNGEERAKGNILERFSAQQFPDLHSELNLSSLELGDSALYFCASSVGFGFEAFFGQGTRLTVV.